This T cell receptor (beta chain) was captured in a study of cytomegalovirus exposure and HLA in healthy donors. For the study at large: The platform used for the roughly 130 validation repertoires matched that of the approximately 670 first-cohort repertoires, a later analysis reported. Study-wide results and limits: Most TCR sequences were rare, but some public TCRs occurred in many donors. Subsequent analysis found a tendency for first-cohort TCR clusters to co-occur within the approximately 130 validation repertoires. Among TCR beta chains, those listed as cytomegalovirus-associated numbered around 180.

This clone was counted a single time. As yet, its antigen is unknown. The CDR3 sequence is 16 residues long. CDR1 SGHRS and CDR2 YFSETQ come from the germline V gene. V trimming: 4 bases; J trimming: 5 bases; junction bases outside the gene matches: 10. Sequenced by immunoSEQ multiplex PCR; TCRdb stores in-frame clones only, minus some. The sample contains over 150,000 clones, about 96% of which appear only once. Sequenced: PBMCs. This chain links TRBV5-1 with TRBJ2-2, with 8 positions matching TRBD2. This clonotype originated in a woman aged 18-35 years in good health and CMV-seronegative. This chain's CDR3 is CASSPGGSILTGELFF. The CDR3 bases are TGCGCCAGCAGCCCGGGGGGGAGTATCTTAACCGGGGAGCTGTTTTTT. Based on the CDR3 plus reference TRBV5-1 and TRBJ2-2, the full variable domain is KAGVTQTPRYLIKTRGQQVTLSCSPISGHRSVSWYQQTPGQGLQFLFEYFSETQRNKGNFPGRFSGRQFSNSRSEMNVSTLELGDSALYLCASSPGGSILTGELFFGEGSRLTVL.